The source of this TCR beta chain is a study of T-cell memory formation after mild COVID-19. Study as a whole: Clustering of TCRs was largely donor specific. Study-wide points: Some clones that responded were present in memory (sampled pre-infection), which suggests cross-reactive memory joined.

Libraries for TCRalpha and TCRbeta carried sample barcodes and unique molecular identifiers via 5'RACE. TCRdb reprocessed the 5' RACE reads with MiXCR, giving one entry per CDR3 protein. The sample shows a few hundred thousand distinct CDR3 sequences, about 17% of them seen only once. This clonotype was seen more than once but under ten times. Its specificity is unknown. The sequenced sample consisted of PBMCs or a T cell subset sorted from them (not recorded which). The TCR originated in a man between 18 and 29 years old who had mild COVID-19 (a few samples of this study predate the infection). Cell type and time point are not known.

CDR3 loop: CASSFRDVPYNEQFF. The CDR3 DNA reads as TGTGCCAGCAGCTTCCGGGACGTCCCCTACAATGAGCAGTTCTTC. This chain joins TRBV7-9 and TRBJ2-1; D tentatively fits TRBD1 or TRBD2 (5 bases each). There are 15 residues in the CDR3. Trimming took 3 bases from V and 2 from J, leaving 11 bases between them. Germline V gene lookup returns CDR1 SEHNR and CDR2 FQNEAQ (reference sequence).